The 8 T cell receptor beta chains reported below all come from one sample, sequenced in a study of T cells in Graves' hyperthyroidism and ophthalmopathy. Researchers amplified the TCR beta CDR3 regions from RNA transcripts. TCR CDR3 underwent first-round RT-PCR with the HTBI primer set. TCRdb re-analysed the multiplex PCR reads in MiXCR, keeping a single row per CDR3 protein. The sample includes over 250,000 distinct CDR3 sequences, around 15% seen only once; the top ten take roughly 35%. Sample: blood. The source of these receptors is a woman between 40 and 50 years old with Graves' ophthalmopathy.

This sequence joins TRBV9 and TRBJ1-2, with D maybe TRBD1 (5 bases). V gave up 4 bases and J gave up 7 bases, with 20 bases separating them. CDR1 is SGDLS, CDR2 YYNGEE, per germline. CDR3 length equals 15 residues. CDR3: CASSPSEGSWVGYTF. The DNA for the CDR3 is TGTGCCAGCAGCCCCTCTGAGGGGTCATGGGTTGGCTACACCTTC.

This clonotype was observed at least ten times. The rearrangement joins TRBV9 to TRBJ1-1; tentatively, D is TRBD1 (6 bases). V lost 4 bases, J lost 7 bases, and 17 bases lay in between. From germline, CDR1 is SGDLS and CDR2 YYNGEE. The CDR3 is made up of 14 amino acids. CDR3 coding DNA: TGTGCCAGCAGCCCGAGGACCACCAGGGGTGAAGCTTTCTTT. Its protein is CASSPRTTRGEAFF.

This clonotype appeared a few times. In nucleotides, the CDR3 is TGTGCCAGCAACTTTAACACCGGGGAGCTGTTTTTT. Amino acid sequence: CASNFNTGELFF. This chain connects TRBV28 to TRBJ2-2; unclear D gene. Per germline, CDR1 MDHEN and CDR2 SYDVKM. Trimming cost V 7 bases and J 2 bases, with 5 bases left between them. This CDR3 comprises 12 residues.

This clonotype was counted at least ten times. The V and J genes are TRBV19 and TRBJ1-2; 9 bases match TRBD1. Germline-derived CDR1 and CDR2 are LNHDA and SQIVND (reference sequence). The CDR3 is 17 residues long. V gave up 3 bases and J gave up 1 base; unmatched junction bases: 9. The CDR3 DNA is TGTGCCAGTAGTATGGCCGGGACAGGGACGATTAACTATGGCTACACCTTC. This sequence encodes CASSMAGTGTINYGYTF.

The rearrangement joins TRBV20-1 to TRBJ1-3; D is unclear. Germline V gene data show CDR1 as DFQATT and CDR2 as SNEGSKA (reference sequence). The V gene lost 3 bases and the J gene lost 7 bases, with 10 bases spanning the gap. This CDR3 comprises 12 residues. DNA for the CDR3: TGCAGTGCTAGTAGGAGGATGAACACCATATATTTT. It codes for CSASRRMNTIYF.

This clonotype appeared many times. The chain is built from TRBV28 and TRBJ2-5; D is uncertain. V was pared by 5 bases and J by 0 bases, with 7 bases between. The length of the CDR3 is 13 residues. Germline-derived CDR1 and CDR2 are MDHEN and SYDVKM. The CDR3 sequence: CASSQQYQETQYF. DNA of the CDR3: TGTGCCAGCAGTCAGCAGTACCAAGAGACCCAGTACTTC.

The rearrangement joins TRBV28 to TRBJ2-3; D remains ambiguous. Germline assignment: CDR1 MDHEN and CDR2 SYDVKM. The germline V and J ends were trimmed by 5 bases and 9 bases, with 9 bases remaining between them. The CDR3 is 11 amino acids. CDR3 DNA: TGTGCCAGCAGTCCGGACCTAACGCAGTATTTT. This sequence encodes CASSPDLTQYF.

This clonotype was counted many times. This chain uses TRBV14 with TRBJ2-1; D is perhaps TRBD1 or TRBD2 (6 bases each). CDR1 is SGHDN, CDR2 FVKESK, per germline. The germline V and J ends were trimmed by 0 bases and 3 bases, with 18 bases remaining between them. The CDR3 runs to 18 residues. The CDR3 loop reads CASSQEGERGRIYNEQFF. Written as DNA, the CDR3 is TGTGCCAGCAGCCAAGAGGGGGAACGGGGGCGGATCTACAATGAGCAGTTCTTC. Looking up the rest from reference TRBV14 and TRBJ2-1 gives the full variable domain: EAGVTQFPSHSVIEKGQTVTLRCDPISGHDNLYWYRRVMGKEIKFLLHFVKESKQDESGMPNNRFLAERTGGTYSTLKVQPAELEDSGVYFCASSQEGERGRIYNEQFFGPGTRLTVL.